These T cell receptor beta chains were read from a single sample in a study of glioma-infiltrating T cells. MiXCR was run by TCRdb on the multiplex PCR reads, yielding one entry per CDR3 protein. The table shows 100,000 to 150,000 distinct CDR3 sequences, with approximately 25% occurring only once. The sequencing input was glioma tissue, nonneoplastic brain tissue, or PBMCs (not recorded which). The source is a human donor with low-grade glioma or glioblastoma, undergoing nonglioma brain surgery, or in good health (not recorded which). The CDR3 runs from the conserved cysteine through the conserved F or W. Clone sizes are given selectively: once, few, many, or a class where the clone is expanded.

size: many; J: TRBJ1-1; V: TRBV5-4; CDR3: CASSVQGMNTEAFF
size: few; J: TRBJ2-3; V: TRBV18; CDR3: CASLGLAADTQYF
size: many; J: TRBJ2-1; V: TRBV20-1; CDR3: CSARDRGRLYNEQFF
size: many; J: TRBJ2-6; V: TRBV24-1; CDR3: CATSDPGLSSGANVLTF
size: -; J: TRBJ1-4; V: TRBV7-9; CDR3: CASSWAGTGREKLFF
size: many; J: TRBJ1-6; V: TRBV7-2; CDR3: CASSGQGRDNSPLHF
size: -; J: TRBJ1-2; V: TRBV30; CDR3: CAWGVPTRGAGYTF
size: few; J: TRBJ1-2; V: TRBV28; CDR3: CASSLGGRGGWYGYTF
size: -; J: TRBJ2-7; V: TRBV7-8; CDR3: CASSHGLAGGRYEQYF
size: many; J: TRBJ1-5; V: TRBV18; CDR3: CASSGQGDQPQHF
size: many; J: TRBJ1-6; V: TRBV27; CDR3: CASSLYDLAGVSPLHF
size: many; J: TRBJ2-1; V: TRBV7-9; CDR3: CASSSFGGENNEQFF
size: many; J: TRBJ2-3; V: TRBV5-1; CDR3: CASSSYGTITDTQYF
size: few; J: TRBJ1-1; V: TRBV30; CDR3: CAWDRDRVTEAFF
size: many; J: TRBJ2-7; V: TRBV20-1; CDR3: CSARPRLAGITYEQYF
size: few; J: TRBJ1-3; V: TRBV7-2; CDR3: CASSLHSKTGQGRNTIYF
size: few; J: TRBJ2-1; V: TRBV7-2; CDR3: CASSLTGFDERFF
size: -; J: TRBJ2-7; V: TRBV4-1; CDR3: CASTPPGTGGASGQYF
size: many; J: TRBJ1-1; V: TRBV6-1; CDR3: CASSVSDGTEAFF
size: many; J: TRBJ2-3; V: TRBV4-1; CDR3: CASSRRERESTDTQYF
size: many; J: TRBJ2-7; V: TRBV7-2; CDR3: CASSWVTNEQYF
size: few; J: TRBJ1-5; V: TRBV19; CDR3: CASSLAGQIYQHQHF
size: -; J: TRBJ2-7; V: TRBV7-3; CDR3: CASSSGLAGVSEQYF
size: many; J: TRBJ2-1; V: TRBV6-1; CDR3: CASRPTRSSYNEQFF
size: many; J: TRBJ1-1; V: TRBV19; CDR3: CASSAGKNTEAFF